One sample yielded the 13 T cell receptor beta chains listed below, sequenced in a study of regulatory T cells in long-lasting Graves disease. Time point specified: persistent/refractory GD, antithyroid drugs over 5 years with positive TRAb. Generation of the TCR library employed RNA extracted from PBMCs. Combining iRepertoire HTBI primers with Arm-PCR of CDR3 regions, the authors built TCR beta libraries. TCRdb called the multiplex PCR reads again in MiXCR, with one record for every CDR3 protein. The repertoire has 600,000 to 850,000 distinct CDR3 sequences, about 30% of them found once; the top ten carry under 55%. Source: peripheral blood mononuclear cells (PBMCs), taken when the disease was refractory, from a patient treated with antithyroid drugs. Receptors were obtained from a female donor with Graves disease.

This clonotype was seen a handful of times. This sequence joins TRBV29-1 and TRBJ2-7; TRBD1 aligns across 10 bases. The germline CDR1 and CDR2 sequences are SQVTM and ANQGSEA. Trimming at V came to 2 bases and at J to 7 bases, leaving 8 bases not matched to a gene. The CDR3 consists of 14 residues. The CDR3 loop is CSVERTGGAMEQYF. The CDR3 region has the DNA TGCAGCGTTGAACGGACAGGGGGGGCGATGGAGCAGTACTTC.

The chain employs TRBV11-2 and TRBJ1-5; 7 bases align to TRBD1. The CDR3 consists of 15 residues. Per the germline V gene, CDR1 is SGHAT and CDR2 is FQNNGV. The junction had 6 bases not matched to a gene; V was cut back by 7 bases and J by 0 bases. The DNA of the CDR3 is TGTGCCAGCACCCGAGGGACAGATAGCAATCAGCCCCAGCATTTT. It specifies CASTRGTDSNQPQHF.

This clonotype has a handful of counts. The chain's CDR3 is CASSFGDRGSEKLFF. The CDR3 region has the DNA TGCGCCAGCAGCTTCGGGGACAGGGGTTCTGAAAAACTGTTTTTT. The V and J genes are TRBV5-1 and TRBJ1-4; 10 bases are shared with TRBD1. The CDR3 is 15 amino acids. Per germline, CDR1 SGHRS and CDR2 YFSETQ. J gave up 7 bases and V 2 bases, and 5 bases lay outside the gene matches.

CDR3 sequence: CSVMDSSNQPQHF. DNA for the CDR3: TGCAGTGTTATGGACAGTAGCAATCAGCCCCAGCATTTT. V usage is TRBV20-1 and J usage is TRBJ1-5; D may be TRBD1 (6 bases). V lost 7 bases and J lost 0, with 10 bases in between. This CDR3 is 13 amino acids long. CDR1 is DFQATT, CDR2 SNEGSKA, per germline (reference sequence).

This clonotype has a count of ten or more. The chain employs TRBV6-1 and TRBJ1-2; perhaps TRBD1 as D (6 bases). V was cut by 7 bases and J by 13 bases, with 16 bases left in between. This CDR3 has 11 amino acids. Per the germline V gene, CDR1 is MNHNS and CDR2 is SASEGT. The CDR3 protein is CASTQQGVLTF. For the CDR3, the DNA is TGTGCCAGCACCCAACAGGGCGTGCTCACCTTC.

V usage is TRBV7-9 and J usage is TRBJ1-4; D is uncertain. Germline V gene data show CDR1 as SEHNR and CDR2 as FQNEAQ (reference sequence). The CDR3 runs to 14 residues. V was pared by 2 bases and J by 6 bases, with 10 bases between. CDR3 nucleotides: TGTGCCAGCAGCTTAATGGTAACGGATGAAAAACTGTTTTTT. It yields the protein CASSLMVTDEKLFF.

This clonotype has only a few counts. This chain links TRBV6-2 or TRBV6-3 with TRBJ2-2; D is uncertain. CDR1 MNHEY and CDR2 SVGEGT come from the germline V gene. The V and J ends lost 4 bases and 4 bases respectively, with 10 bases between them. The CDR3 runs to 14 residues. The CDR3 region has the DNA TGTGCCAGCAGTTCCTCCATGATCACCGGGGAGCTGTTTTTT. Translating it yields CASSSSMITGELFF.

This clonotype has ten or more counts. The chain recombines TRBV28 with TRBJ1-2; D uncertain. The germline CDR1 and CDR2 sequences are MDHEN and SYDVKM. The CDR3 extends over 12 amino acids. Trimming pared 6 bases from V and 3 bases from J, leaving 8 bases between. CDR3 sequence: CASSLIHYGYTF. In DNA form, the CDR3 reads TGTGCCAGCAGCCTGATTCACTATGGCTACACCTTC.

In its sample, this clonotype was seen a few times. V gene TRBV6-1 combines with J gene TRBJ1-1; no clear D. The germline gives CDR1 MNHNS, CDR2 SASEGT. Trimming stripped 2 bases from V and 6 bases from J, with 10 bases between. The CDR3 is 13 residues long. CDR3 sequence: CASSETLFPEAFF. Here the CDR3 DNA reads TGTGCCAGCAGTGAAACTCTTTTTCCTGAAGCTTTCTTT.

The gene calls are TRBV30 and TRBJ1-5; D is possibly TRBD1 (6 bases). Germline CDR1 GTSNPN, CDR2 SVGIG (reference sequence). V gave up 3 bases and J gave up 3 bases, with 15 bases separating them. This CDR3 comprises 15 residues. The CDR3 sequence is CAWSDGTGINQPQHF. In DNA form, the CDR3 reads TGTGCCTGGAGCGACGGCACAGGGATCAATCAGCCCCAGCATTTT.

The chain combines TRBV7-2 with TRBJ1-2; D gene unclear. Per germline, CDR1 SGHTA and CDR2 FQGNSA. The CDR3 sequence is 15 residues long. V lost 1 base to trimming and J lost 4 bases, with 13 bases between them. The DNA of the CDR3 is TGTGCCAGCAGCTTAGACGGGAGGCAAAGCTATGGCTACACCTTC. This translates into CASSLDGRQSYGYTF. The full variable domain, its missing parts supplied by reference TRBV7-2 and TRBJ1-2, is GAGVSQSPSNKVTEKGKDVELRCDPISGHTALYWYRQSLGQGLEFLIYFQGNSAPDKSGLPSDRFSAERTGGSVSTLTIQRTQQEDSAVYLCASSLDGRQSYGYTFGSGTRLTVV.

This clonotype was picked up a small number of times. This chain links TRBV19 with TRBJ1-1, with TRBD1 as a possible D gene (5 bases). The length of the CDR3 is 14 residues. V dropped 7 bases and J dropped 11 bases, with 23 bases sitting between them. The germline gives CDR1 LNHDA, CDR2 SQIVND (reference sequence). As DNA, the CDR3 is TGTGCCAGTAAGTCAGGCAGGGCCTCGGAGGGTGCTTTCTTT. Translating it yields CASKSGRASEGAFF.

In this sample, this clonotype turned up many times. V usage is TRBV6-1 and J usage is TRBJ1-5, with 12 bases matching TRBD1. The CDR3 sequence is 15 residues long. With 7 bases clipped from V and 7 bases from J, the junction kept 8 bases outside the gene matches. Germline V gene lookup returns CDR1 MNHNS and CDR2 SASEGT. DNA for the CDR3: TGTGCCAGCACTTCGGGGACAGGGGGCCGACAGCCCCAGCATTTT. It is translated as CASTSGTGGRQPQHF.